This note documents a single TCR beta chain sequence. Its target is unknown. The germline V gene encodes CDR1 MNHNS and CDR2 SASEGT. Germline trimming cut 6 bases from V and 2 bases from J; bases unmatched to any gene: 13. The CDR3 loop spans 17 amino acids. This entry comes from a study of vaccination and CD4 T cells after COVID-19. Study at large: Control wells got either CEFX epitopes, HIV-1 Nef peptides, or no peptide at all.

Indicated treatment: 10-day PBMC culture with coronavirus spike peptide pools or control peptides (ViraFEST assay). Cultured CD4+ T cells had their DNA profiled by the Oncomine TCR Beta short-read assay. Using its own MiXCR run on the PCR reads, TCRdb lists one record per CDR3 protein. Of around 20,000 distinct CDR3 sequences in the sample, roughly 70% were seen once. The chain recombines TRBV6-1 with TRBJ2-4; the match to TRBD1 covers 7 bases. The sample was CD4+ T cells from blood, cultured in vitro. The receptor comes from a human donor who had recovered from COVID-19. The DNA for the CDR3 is TGTGCCAGCAGCCCCCGACAGGGACCCCTTCCCAAAAACATTCAGTACTTC. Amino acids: CASSPRQGPLPKNIQYF.